The source of this TCR beta chain is a study of OX40 agonist ivuxolimab in advanced cancers. At the level of the study: Patients' therapy was ivuxolimab, an antibody that acts as an agonist of OX40 (CD134). The mean age was roughly 60 years, ranging from about 20 to 85, with around four fifths of participants male. A history of anti-PD-1, anti-PD-L1 or anti-CTLA-4 therapy was acceptable, and approximately 39% had some.

This clone was seen only once. Its specificity is not known. The length of the CDR3 is 14 residues. Trimming pared 6 bases from V and 2 bases from J, leaving 14 bases between. Germline CDR1 is MNHEY and CDR2 is SMNVEV (reference sequence). The data were produced by immunoSEQ multiplex PCR, yet TCRdb's version contains in-frame clones alone and is incomplete. Of approximately 98,000 clones in the sample, 75% to 95% were seen once. Study-wide results and limits: CD8+ T cells (on average) carried more expanded clones than CD4+ T cells.

This TCR derives from an adult with an advanced solid tumor such as melanoma, head and neck, liver or kidney cancer. This specimen consisted of CD4+ or CD8+ T cells sorted from blood, obtained in a trial of the OX40 agonist ivuxolimab. The rearrangement joins TRBV27 to TRBJ2-7; the D gene is possibly TRBD1 (5 bases). CDR3 residues: CASRLTRDTYEQYF. The CDR3 DNA is TGTGCCAGCAGACTTACCAGGGATACCTACGAGCAGTACTTC.